This TCR beta chain stems from a study of blood T cell repertoires in COVID-19. The overall study: Sources were T cells, B-cell-depleted T cells, or PBMCs; the material itself was cDNA or gDNA.

Under the authors' procedure: By means of reference gene primer amplification, nucleated cell counts were estimated. Repertoires were generated with immunoSEQ multiplex PCR, while TCRdb's copy carries only in-frame clones and drops some. V, J and clone size derive from that table, while D and trimming were established from the DNA sequence. Of around 320,000 clones detected, 87% appear once; the ten largest clones hold approximately 2%. The CDR3 runs 14 residues. With V trimmed by 6 bases and J by 2 bases, 2 bases remained unmatched. Germline CDR1 and CDR2: MNHEY and SVGAGI. This clone is a singleton in its sample.

The source of this sequence is a man aged 18 to 29 with active or convalescent COVID-19. Sample: peripheral blood. The V gene is TRBV6-5, the J gene TRBJ2-2; 8 nucleotides align to TRBD1. The CDR3 protein is CASRDRANTGELFF. The CDR3 DNA is TGTGCCAGCAGGGACAGGGCAAACACCGGGGAGCTGTTTTTT.